The 6 T cell receptor beta chains below were found in one sample sequenced in a study of CD8 T cells in ankylosing spondylitis (dated by TCRdb to about 2017). The receptor library was made with 5' RACE. TCRdb lists the instrument as Illumina MiSeq. Using fastp trimming at Q25 and MiXCR clonotype assembly, TCRdb reanalyzed the public sequencing data and kept in-frame beta chains. Rows with a matching CDR3 protein are joined into one entry that keeps the most common DNA and genes. The sample table contains roughly 26,000 distinct CDR3 sequences; only one count was recorded for 10% to 15% of them. The ten largest clones represent about 32% of the sample. Sequencing was done on a sample of blood. The receptors here all came from a male donor with ankylosing spondylitis or in good health (not recorded which).

This clonotype has a handful of counts. This chain links TRBV2 with TRBJ2-5, with 9 bases identical to TRBD1. Germline loops: CDR1 SNHLY, CDR2 FYNNEI. Trimming removed 2 bases from V and 0 bases from J; junction bases left unmatched: 7. The CDR3 runs 17 residues. The chain's CDR3 is CASSETSRDRDQETQYF. The CDR3 coding sequence is TGTGCCAGCAGTGAAACCTCCCGGGACAGGGACCAAGAGACCCAGTACTTC.

This clonotype was observed at least ten times. This chain joins TRBV20-1 and TRBJ2-7, with 12 nucleotides matching TRBD1. The CDR3 spans 15 residues. CDR1 and CDR2 (germline): DFQATT, SNEGSKA (reference sequence). V trimming: 5 bases; J trimming: 2 bases; junction bases outside the gene matches: 7. The CDR3 sequence: CSAAGTGGKPYEQYV. Here the CDR3 DNA reads TGCAGTGCTGCCGGGACAGGGGGCAAGCCCTACGAGCAGTACGTC.

This clonotype was recorded a few times. The chain links TRBV4-1 to TRBJ2-7, with 7 bases that match TRBD2. With 2 bases clipped from V and 2 bases from J, the junction kept 6 bases outside the gene matches. Germline V lookup: CDR1 MGHRA, CDR2 YSYEKL. This CDR3 contains 15 residues. The CDR3 region has the DNA TGCGCCAGCAGCCAAAGGGAGGGGATAACCTACGAGCAGTACTTC. Translated: CASSQREGITYEQYF.

This clonotype appeared many times. The chain couples TRBV4-2 to TRBJ2-2; the D is unclear. CDR1 and CDR2 (germline): LGHNA, YNFKEQ. Trimming left V 0 bases short and J 7 bases short, with 3 bases between. The CDR3 sequence is 12 residues long. The DNA of the CDR3 is TGTGCCAGCAGCCAAGAAATCGGGGAGCTGTTTTTT. This sequence encodes CASSQEIGELFF.

This sequence joins TRBV7-9 and TRBJ2-3; TRBD2 is a possible D gene (5 bases). The CDR3 sequence is 13 residues long. The V and J ends lost 5 bases and 4 bases respectively, with 10 bases between them. Germline V lookup: CDR1 SEHNR, CDR2 FQNEAQ (reference sequence). The CDR3 region is CASSISGADTQYF. CDR3 coding DNA: TGTGCCAGCAGCATCAGCGGAGCAGATACGCAGTATTTT.

This clonotype was picked up many times. The chain joins TRBV10-3 to TRBJ1-4; 7 bases agree with TRBD1. The CDR3 length is 14 residues. CDR1 and CDR2 (germline): ENHRY, SYGVKD. V shed 2 bases, J shed 5 bases, and the junction held 2 bases outside the gene matches. As DNA, the CDR3 is TGTGCCATCAGTGAGGGGGGACAGAATGAAAAACTGTTTTTT. Amino acids: CAISEGGQNEKLFF.